What follows are 30 T cell receptor beta chains derived from one specimen sequenced in a study of T cell repertoires in cytomegalovirus infection. One entry per CDR3 protein, called by TCRdb with MiXCR from the reads. The sample gives over 450,000 distinct CDR3 sequences, roughly 12% of which show up once; roughly 10% is in the top ten. Sequenced sample: PBMCs. The receptors originated from a human donor in good health (CMV status not recorded). Some clones in this sample may be carry-over from other donors' samples.

This clonotype was counted ten times or more. V is TRBV10-3 and J is TRBJ2-5; 8 nucleotides match TRBD2. This CDR3 comprises 13 residues. The J segment lost 5 bases and the V segment lost 11 bases, leaving 10 bases of the junction unmatched. Germline CDR1 reads ENHRY; CDR2 reads SYGVKD. The CDR3: CASGKRETETQYF. For the CDR3, the DNA is TGTGCCTCAGGGAAGCGGGAGACGGAGACCCAGTACTTC.

This clonotype was observed a handful of times. This chain joins TRBV10-3 and TRBJ1-3; 8 bases are a match to TRBD1. J gave up 8 bases and V 0 bases, and 3 bases lay outside the gene matches. CDR1 is ENHRY and CDR2 is SYGVKD in the germline V gene. This CDR3 has 14 amino acids. The CDR3 loop reads CAISESGQGHTIYF. CDR3 DNA sequence: TGTGCCATCAGTGAGTCCGGACAGGGCCACACCATATATTTT.

The rearrangement links TRBV25-1 to TRBJ2-2; TRBD2 agrees at 12 bases. V dropped 5 bases and J dropped 7; count of bases not matched to a gene: 8. The germline V gene has CDR1 MGHDK and CDR2 SYGVNS. The CDR3 has 16 amino acids. The DNA for the CDR3 is TGTGCCAGCAGTTGGCTAGCGGGGGGGCCGGGCGGGGAGCTGTTTTTT. Translation: CASSWLAGGPGGELFF.

The gene calls are TRBV20-1 and TRBJ1-4; D uncertain. V lost 3 bases, J lost 4 bases, and 3 bases lay in between. Germline CDR1 is DFQATT and CDR2 is SNEGSKA (reference sequence). CDR3 length equals 11 residues. The CDR3 nucleotides read TGCAGTGCTAGGAGTAATGAAAAACTGTTTTTT. Its translation: CSARSNEKLFF.

This clonotype occurred many times. The J gene is TRBJ2-2, the V gene TRBV29-1; TRBD2 aligns across 14 bases. The V gene's germline CDR1 is SQVTM and CDR2 ANQGSEA. CDR3 length equals 16 residues. The V gene end was trimmed by 6 bases and the J gene end by 5 bases; junction bases not matched to a gene: 8. CDR3 bases: TGCAGCGTGTCACAGACTAGCGGGAGGGTAACCGGGGAGCTGTTTTTT. Encoded protein: CSVSQTSGRVTGELFF.

In DNA, the CDR3 is TGTGCCACCAGCAGAGATCTGGGGGAAGGCTACGAGCAGTACTTC. Translation: CATSRDLGEGYEQYF. V is TRBV15 and J is TRBJ2-7; TRBD1 or TRBD2 may be the D gene (5 bases each). CDR1 and CDR2 from the germline V gene are LNHNV and YYDKDF (reference sequence). Trimming took 0 bases from V and 3 from J, leaving 12 bases between them. CDR3 length equals 15 residues.

This chain uses TRBV19 with TRBJ2-5, with unresolved D. CDR1 is LNHDA, CDR2 SQIVND, per germline (reference sequence). V was pared by 3 bases and J by 5 bases, with 10 bases between. There are 13 residues in the CDR3. The CDR3 nucleotides read TGTGCCAGTAGTATGGTGGAGAGGGAGACCCAGTACTTC. Encoded protein: CASSMVERETQYF.

This clonotype was seen a few times. The rearrangement links TRBV29-1 to TRBJ1-3, with D maybe TRBD1 (5 bases). Germline CDR1 SQVTM, CDR2 ANQGSEA. The CDR3 has 13 amino acids. V gave up 3 bases and J gave up 4 bases, with 10 bases separating them. CDR3 sequence (DNA): TGCAGCGTTGAGCCGGGGCTAGGAAACACCATATATTTT. It codes for CSVEPGLGNTIYF.

This clonotype appeared a few times. The V gene is TRBV10-3, the J gene TRBJ1-5, with no clear D. Trimming pared 7 bases from V and 2 bases from J, leaving 12 bases between. The length of the CDR3 is 14 residues. Germline V gene lookup returns CDR1 ENHRY and CDR2 SYGVKD. The CDR3 reads CAIKEGIGNQPQHF. As DNA, the CDR3 is TGTGCCATCAAAGAGGGCATTGGCAATCAGCCCCAGCATTTT.

This clonotype was seen more than once but under ten times. V is TRBV19 and J is TRBJ2-1, with D tentatively TRBD2 (5 bases). V lost 1 base, J lost 2 bases, and 9 bases lay in between. From germline, CDR1 is LNHDA and CDR2 SQIVND (reference sequence). The CDR3 runs 15 residues. The chain's CDR3 is CASSIGRRPYNEQFF. The CDR3 nucleotides read TGTGCCAGTAGTATAGGGAGGAGGCCCTACAATGAGCAGTTCTTC.

This sequence joins TRBV20-1 and TRBJ1-2, with D possibly being TRBD1 (5 bases). The CDR3 covers 14 residues. Trimming took 0 bases from V and 1 from J, leaving 9 bases between them. Germline V lookup: CDR1 DFQATT, CDR2 SNEGSKA (reference sequence). The CDR3 is CSARDYGGNYGYTF. In DNA, the CDR3 is TGCAGTGCTAGAGATTATGGGGGTAACTATGGCTACACCTTC.

This clonotype was seen at least ten times. V usage is TRBV24-1 and J usage is TRBJ2-2; possibly TRBD1 for D (6 bases). The V and J ends lost 3 bases and 5 bases respectively, with 9 bases between them. The CDR3 totals 14 residues. The germline V gene encodes CDR1 KGHDR and CDR2 SFDVKD. The CDR3 DNA sequence: TGTGCCACCAGTGATGGGGGCTTGACCGGGGAGCTGTTTTTT. Translated, it gives CATSDGGLTGELFF.

There are many counts of this clonotype. The chain employs TRBV5-4 and TRBJ2-1, with D possibly matching TRBD2 (6 bases). CDR1 SGHNT and CDR2 YYREEE come from the germline V gene (reference sequence). CDR3 length equals 15 residues. V was trimmed by 2 bases and J by 3 bases, leaving 12 bases between them. The CDR3 nucleotides read TGTGCCAGCAGCTTTAAGGGAGGAGGCTACAATGAGCAGTTCTTC. Its translation is CASSFKGGGYNEQFF.

The CDR3 protein is CASSVPRGSGFNGYTF. CDR3 nucleotides: TGTGCCAGCAGTGTGCCTAGGGGCTCTGGGTTCAATGGCTACACCTTC. V and J are TRBV2 and TRBJ1-2, with D perhaps TRBD1 (5 bases). V was cut by 4 bases and J by 6 bases, with 21 bases left in between. Germline V gene lookup returns CDR1 SNHLY and CDR2 FYNNEI. This CDR3 spans 16 amino acids.

This clonotype was counted between two and nine times. V gene TRBV29-1 combines with J gene TRBJ2-7, with 7 bases aligning to TRBD1. The CDR3 consists of 13 residues. Germline V gene lookup returns CDR1 SQVTM and CDR2 ANQGSEA. Trimming took 7 bases from V and 7 from J; bases not matched to a gene: 13. CDR3 in amino acids: CSGAKDRVEEQYF. DNA for the CDR3: TGCAGCGGCGCTAAAGACAGGGTCGAAGAGCAGTACTTC.

This clonotype appeared many times. The rearrangement links TRBV20-1 to TRBJ1-5; tentatively, D is TRBD1 (5 bases). The V end was cut by 3 bases, the J end by 2 bases, with 14 bases between. CDR3 length: 15 residues. The V gene's germline CDR1 is DFQATT and CDR2 SNEGSKA (reference sequence). The chain's CDR3 is CSASVSGTGNQPQHF. CDR3 in DNA: TGCAGTGCTAGTGTTTCCGGGACGGGCAATCAGCCCCAGCATTTT.

The chain is built from TRBV6-4 and TRBJ2-1, with TRBD1 matching 11 bases. The CDR3 runs 16 residues. Losses at the gene ends were 1 base for V and 5 bases for J; bases not matched to a gene: 4. From germline, CDR1 is MRHNA and CDR2 SNTAGT. DNA of the CDR3: TGTGCCAGCAGTGACTGGACAGGGGGCGATCACAATGAGCAGTTCTTC. Translated: CASSDWTGGDHNEQFF.

Concerning this clonotype: Since a much larger clone is just one base distant, this may be a read error. The V gene is TRBV7-3, the J gene TRBJ1-6, with 12 bases aligning to TRBD1. This CDR3 has 15 amino acids. Germline CDR1 reads SGHTA; CDR2 reads FQGTGA. CDR3 loop: CASGLGTGGLLVLHF. The CDR3 nucleotides read TGTGCCAGCGGCTTAGGGACAGGGGGCCTGCTCGTCCTCCACTTT.

In this sample, this clonotype turned up many times. J is TRBJ2-5 and V is TRBV7-9, with TRBD2 matching 9 bases. The CDR3 loop spans 15 amino acids. V shed 5 bases, J shed 4 bases, and the junction held 8 bases outside the gene matches. In germline, CDR1 is SEHNR, CDR2 FQNEAQ (reference sequence). Written as DNA, the CDR3 is TGTGCCAGCAGCACCTCCGGGACTAGCATAGAGACCCAGTACTTC. Translated: CASSTSGTSIETQYF.

This clonotype has ten or more counts. This sequence joins TRBV19 and TRBJ1-1; 7 nucleotides line up with TRBD1. Unmatched junction bases numbered 0, after V lost 4 bases and J lost 1 base. Germline assignment: CDR1 LNHDA and CDR2 SQIVND (reference sequence). The CDR3 covers 13 residues. The CDR3 DNA reads TGTGCCAGTAGTAAGGGGGCGAACACTGAAGCTTTCTTT. Translation: CASSKGANTEAFF.

This clonotype was found many times. The rearrangement links TRBV24-1 to TRBJ1-2, with D unclear. CDR1 and CDR2 (germline): KGHDR, SFDVKD. Between the trimmed V and J ends, which lost 0 bases and 4 bases, there was a span of 8 bases. CDR3 length equals 14 residues. Here the CDR3 DNA reads TGTGCCACCAGTGATTTGCTCTTGAGCTATGGCTACACCTTC. Translating it yields CATSDLLLSYGYTF.

At least ten counts were recorded for this clonotype. The gene calls are TRBV7-2 and TRBJ2-3, with 8 bases aligning to TRBD2. The CDR3 has 17 amino acids. With 5 bases clipped from V and 2 bases from J, the junction kept 12 bases outside the gene matches. Per germline, CDR1 SGHTA and CDR2 FQGNSA. The CDR3 sequence: CASSPSRAGVSTDTQYF. The CDR3 coding sequence is TGTGCCAGCAGCCCGAGCAGAGCGGGAGTATCCACAGATACGCAGTATTTT. The complete variable domain, with remaining parts taken from reference TRBV7-2 and TRBJ2-3, reads GAGVSQSPSNKVTEKGKDVELRCDPISGHTALYWYRQSLGQGLEFLIYFQGNSAPDKSGLPSDRFSAERTGGSVSTLTIQRTQQEDSAVYLCASSPSRAGVSTDTQYFGPGTRLTVL.

This clonotype showed up just a few times. The V call is TRBV7-3, the J call TRBJ1-1; D not resolved. The V gene's germline CDR1 is SGHTA and CDR2 FQGTGA. The length of the CDR3 is 12 residues. V shed 6 bases and J shed 0 bases, with 5 bases lying between them. CDR3 nucleotide sequence: TGTGCCAGCAGTGCCGTGAACACTGAAGCTTTCTTT. Protein product: CASSAVNTEAFF.

This clonotype appeared many times. This chain joins TRBV11-2 and TRBJ1-2; 10 nucleotides agree with TRBD1. Per germline, CDR1 SGHAT and CDR2 FQNNGV. The CDR3 is made up of 15 amino acids. J gave up 5 bases and V 5 bases, and 8 bases lay outside the gene matches. The chain's CDR3 is CASSVQPGQGYGYTF. In nucleotides, the CDR3 is TGTGCCAGCAGCGTCCAACCGGGACAGGGGTATGGCTACACCTTC. The full variable domain, in which reference TRBV11-2 and TRBJ1-2 provide the parts outside the CDR3, is EAGVAQSPRYKIIEKRQSVAFWCNPISGHATLYWYQQILGQGPKLLIQFQNNGVVDDSQLPKDRFSAERLKGVDSTLKIQPAKLEDSAVYLCASSVQPGQGYGYTFGSGTRLTVV.

This clonotype was counted at least ten times. The chain recombines TRBV12-3 or TRBV12-4 with TRBJ1-6, with 7 nucleotides matching TRBD1. The CDR3 has 15 amino acids. J was trimmed by 6 bases and V by 10 bases; bases with no gene match: 12. The CDR3 here is CATSRQGGTNSPLHF. The CDR3 DNA sequence: TGTGCCACCTCCCGACAGGGAGGCACTAATTCACCCCTCCACTTT.

This clonotype was found many times. This CDR3 is CASSPGLTYSPLHF. The DNA of the CDR3 is TGTGCCAGCAGCCCGGGACTAACTTATTCACCCCTCCACTTT. V usage is TRBV7-9 and J usage is TRBJ1-6; tentative D call: TRBD1 (5 bases). The V gene's germline CDR1 is SEHNR and CDR2 FQNEAQ (reference sequence). V dropped 5 bases and J dropped 8 bases, with 13 bases sitting between them. This CDR3 is built from 14 residues. The variable domain in full, with the rest retrieved from reference TRBV7-9 and TRBJ1-6, is DTGVSQNPRHKITKRGQNVTFRCDPISEHNRLYWYRQTLGQGPEFLTYFQNEAQLEKSRLLSDRFSAERPKGSFSTLEIQRTEQGDSAMYLCASSPGLTYSPLHFGNGTRLTVT.

This clonotype has just a few counts. The V and J genes are TRBV3-1 and TRBJ1-2; unclear D gene. V was clipped by 1 base and J by 6 bases, with 6 bases between them. The CDR3 consists of 12 residues. Germline assignment: CDR1 LGHDT and CDR2 YNNKEL (reference sequence). CDR3 region: CASSQGTHGYTF. Here the CDR3 DNA reads TGTGCCAGCAGCCAAGGGACGCATGGCTACACCTTC.

The CDR3 protein is CSANLGGQVNQPQHF. The CDR3 DNA sequence: TGCAGTGCTAATTTGGGGGGACAGGTCAATCAGCCCCAGCATTTT. The V gene is TRBV20-1, the J gene TRBJ1-5; 8 nucleotides align to TRBD1. The CDR3 extends over 15 amino acids. With 4 bases clipped from V and 3 bases from J, the junction kept 8 bases outside the gene matches. Germline V gives CDR1 DFQATT, CDR2 SNEGSKA (reference sequence).

Ten or more counts support this clonotype. The chain recombines TRBV7-8 with TRBJ1-3; TRBD1 agrees at 7 bases. The CDR3 has 16 residues. With V trimmed by 4 bases and J by 0 bases, 6 bases remained unmatched. Germline assignment: CDR1 SGHVS and CDR2 FQNEAQ. Here the CDR3 reads CASSYLTGRSGNTIYF. The CDR3 DNA reads TGTGCCAGCAGCTATTTGACAGGGCGCTCTGGAAACACCATATATTTT.

This clonotype was observed a few times. This sequence joins TRBV5-8 and TRBJ1-5, with D unclear. The CDR3 has 15 residues. Looked up from germline, CDR1 is SGHTS and CDR2 is YDEGEE. Trimming removed 4 bases at V and 4 bases at J, with 15 bases between. In nucleotides, the CDR3 is TGTGCCAGCAGCCTCGGGCACAGATTTAATCAGCCCCAGCATTTT. This codes for CASSLGHRFNQPQHF.